These 14 T cell receptor beta chains were sequenced from one sample in a study of early T cells in non-severe SARS-CoV-2 infection. MiXCR was run by TCRdb on the 5' RACE reads, yielding one entry per CDR3 protein. Here the sample spans roughly 29,000 distinct CDR3 sequences, about 5.8% being singletons. Material: whole blood. The source is an adult who was a healthcare worker with PCR-confirmed SARS-CoV-2 infection or an uninfected control (not recorded which).

This clonotype was seen a handful of times. The rearrangement joins TRBV7-9 to TRBJ2-1, with TRBD1 identical over 8 bases. The CDR3 has 13 amino acids. V trimming: 3 bases; J trimming: 8 bases; junction bases outside the gene matches: 3. Germline values: CDR1 SEHNR, CDR2 FQNEAQ (reference sequence). The CDR3 is CASSFSRGHEQFF. Here the CDR3 DNA reads TGTGCCAGCAGCTTCTCCAGGGGGCATGAGCAGTTCTTC.

This clonotype was recorded a few times. The genes are TRBV7-6 and TRBJ2-1, with TRBD2 identical over 9 bases. From germline, CDR1 is SGHVS and CDR2 FNYEAQ. With 3 bases clipped from V and 2 bases from J, the junction kept 11 bases outside the gene matches. The CDR3 sequence is 18 residues long. DNA of the CDR3: TGTGCCAGCAGCTTTGGCGGATCATTAGCGGGAGCCTACAATGAGCAGTTCTTC. It yields the protein CASSFGGSLAGAYNEQFF.

Ten or more counts support this clonotype. The gene calls are TRBV19 and TRBJ2-1; maybe TRBD1 (6 bases). CDR1 is LNHDA and CDR2 is SQIVND in the germline V gene (reference sequence). The CDR3 consists of 15 residues. V was cut by 3 bases and J by 6 bases, with 15 bases left in between. The CDR3 region has the DNA TGTGCCAGTAGTATTCAACAGGGAATTCTCAATGAGCAGTTCTTC. It yields the protein CASSIQQGILNEQFF.

This clonotype has ten or more counts. The gene calls are TRBV11-1 and TRBJ2-1; weak D call: TRBD2 (6 bases). V was clipped by 3 bases and J by 4 bases, with 13 bases between them. The CDR3 is 15 amino acids. Germline V gene sequence: CDR1 SGHAT, CDR2 FQDESV (reference sequence). CDR3 protein: CASSFGAGPYNEQFF. In DNA, the CDR3 is TGTGCCAGCAGCTTTGGAGCGGGTCCTTACAATGAGCAGTTCTTC.

This clonotype has just a few counts. The chain couples TRBV9 to TRBJ1-5, with 7 bases that match TRBD1. This CDR3 comprises 13 residues. The V gene's germline CDR1 is SGDLS and CDR2 YYNGEE. V trimming: 3 bases; J trimming: 5 bases; junction bases outside the gene matches: 2. The DNA of the CDR3 is TGTGCCAGCAGCGGGACAGGAGATCAGCCCCAGCATTTT. It encodes CASSGTGDQPQHF. The complete variable domain, with remaining parts taken from reference TRBV9 and TRBJ1-5, reads DSGVTQTPKHLITATGQRVTLRCSPRSGDLSVYWYQQSLDQGLQFLIQYYNGEERAKGNILERFSAQQFPDLHSELNLSSLELGDSALYFCASSGTGDQPQHFGDGTRLSIL.

This clonotype was detected ten times or more. The chain links TRBV27 to TRBJ2-1, with D possibly matching TRBD2 (5 bases). V lost 5 bases, J lost 0 bases, and 14 bases lay in between. The germline V gene has CDR1 MNHEY and CDR2 SMNVEV (reference sequence). This CDR3 spans 16 amino acids. CDR3 residues: CASSKDLTSSYNEQFF. The DNA of the CDR3 is TGTGCCAGCAGTAAGGACTTGACAAGCTCCTACAATGAGCAGTTCTTC.

This clonotype turned up a few times. The chain couples TRBV12-3 or TRBV12-4 to TRBJ1-1; 8 bases are a match to TRBD1. With V trimmed by 3 bases and J by 6 bases, 9 bases remained unmatched. The CDR3 has 15 amino acids. CDR3 coding DNA: TGTGCCAGCAGTTTGTCCCAGGGGGCGTTTTCTGAAGCTTTCTTT. This codes for CASSLSQGAFSEAFF.

This clonotype occurred many times. The chain is built from TRBV30 and TRBJ2-7; D not certain. Germline-derived CDR1 and CDR2 are GTSNPN and SVGIG (reference sequence). Trimming left V 0 bases short and J 7 bases short, with 10 bases between. The CDR3 has 12 amino acids. The CDR3 loop is CAWSVLGLEQYF. The CDR3 DNA follows: TGTGCCTGGAGTGTTCTGGGATTAGAGCAGTACTTC.

The table lists this clonotype with many counts. As DNA, the CDR3 is TGTGCCAGCAGCTCGGGGACAGGGGCGGGCGCTGAAGCTTTCTTT. It encodes CASSSGTGAGAEAFF. The chain combines TRBV5-6 with TRBJ1-1, with TRBD1 identical over 10 bases. Per the germline V gene, CDR1 is SGHDT and CDR2 is YYEEEE. This CDR3 comprises 15 residues. The V gene end was trimmed by 3 bases and the J gene end by 6 bases; junction bases not matched to a gene: 8.

This clonotype was counted ten times or more. The chain has TRBV12-5 and TRBJ2-2; perhaps TRBD1 as D (5 bases). CDR1 LGHNT and CDR2 FRNRAP come from the germline V gene. This CDR3 has 14 amino acids. Trimming shortened V by 0 bases and J by 5 bases, and 7 bases separated the two germline ends. CDR3 amino acids: CASGLVRGTGELFF. In DNA, the CDR3 is TGTGCTAGTGGTTTGGTAAGGGGAACCGGGGAGCTGTTTTTT. The variable domain in full, completed from reference TRBV12-5 and TRBJ2-2, reads DARVTQTPRHKVTEMGQEVTMRCQPILGHNTVFWYRQTMMQGLELLAYFRNRAPLDDSGMPKDRFSAEMPDATLATLKIQPSEPRDSAVYFCASGLVRGTGELFFGEGSRLTVL.

This clonotype was counted ten times or more. The chain couples TRBV20-1 to TRBJ2-7, with D perhaps matching TRBD1 (5 bases). Trimming shortened V by 3 bases and J by 4 bases, and 16 bases separated the two germline ends. The V gene's germline CDR1 is DFQATT and CDR2 SNEGSKA (reference sequence). There are 14 residues in the CDR3. The CDR3 DNA reads as TGCAGTGCTAGGCCGGCAGGGTTAACTTACGAGCAGTACTTC. It translates to CSARPAGLTYEQYF.

Ten or more counts support this clonotype. The chain couples TRBV7-2 to TRBJ2-1; 9 bases are a match to TRBD2. Germline V gives CDR1 SGHTA, CDR2 FQGNSA. Trimming removed 5 bases from V and 0 bases from J; junction bases left unmatched: 2. The CDR3 is 15 amino acids. Here the CDR3 reads CASSLSGSSYNEQFF. The CDR3 nucleotides are TGTGCCAGCAGCCTTAGCGGGAGCTCCTACAATGAGCAGTTCTTC.

This clonotype was recorded at least ten times. The chain joins TRBV10-3 to TRBJ1-1; D is unresolved. Germline CDR1 ENHRY, CDR2 SYGVKD. V was cut by 0 bases and J by 1 base, with 6 bases left in between. The CDR3 spans 14 residues. CDR3 DNA sequence: TGTGCCATCAGTGAGTCGCCGGGGAACACTGAAGCTTTCTTT. Translated: CAISESPGNTEAFF.

This clonotype was counted ten times or more. The chain joins TRBV28 to TRBJ2-7; 7 bases match TRBD2. Germline V gene lookup returns CDR1 MDHEN and CDR2 SYDVKM. The CDR3 is 15 residues long. Trimming cost V 6 bases and J 1 base; bases outside gene matches: 9. The CDR3 loop reads CASSVGGSKSYEQYF. The CDR3 coding sequence is TGTGCCAGCAGCGTGGGGGGGAGCAAGTCCTACGAGCAGTACTTC.